These 2 T cell receptor beta chains originate from one sample sequenced in a study of blood T cell repertoires in COVID-19. The data were produced by immunoSEQ multiplex PCR, yet TCRdb's version contains in-frame clones alone and is incomplete. The table includes 70,000 to 85,000 clones, around 83% detected once. Sequenced: peripheral blood. All receptors come from a human donor in a cohort sampled during active COVID-19.

This clone was seen a single time. The chain is built from TRBV5-1 and TRBJ1-6; 10 bases agree with TRBD1. With V trimmed by 4 bases and J by 7 bases, 5 bases remained unmatched. The germline CDR1 and CDR2 sequences are SGHRS and YFSETQ. This CDR3 region has 15 residues. The CDR3 region has the DNA TGCGCCAGCAGCCACGGGACAGGGGACAATTCACCCCTCCACTTT. Amino acids: CASSHGTGDNSPLHF. Full variable domain (remainder filled in from reference TRBV5-1 and TRBJ1-6): KAGVTQTPRYLIKTRGQQVTLSCSPISGHRSVSWYQQTPGQGLQFLFEYFSETQRNKGNFPGRFSGRQFSNSRSEMNVSTLELGDSALYLCASSHGTGDNSPLHFGNGTRLTVT.

This chain uses TRBV7-3 with TRBJ2-7; weak D call: TRBD1 (6 bases). CDR3 length: 13 residues. The V gene's germline CDR1 is SGHTA and CDR2 FQGTGA. V was clipped by 5 bases and J by 7 bases, with 15 bases between them. In nucleotides, the CDR3 is TGTGCCAGCAGCCCGGTGCAGGGGTGGGAGCAGTACTTC. Its translation: CASSPVQGWEQYF. The full variable domain, its missing parts supplied by reference TRBV7-3 and TRBJ2-7, is GAGVSQTPSNKVTEKGKYVELRCDPISGHTALYWYRQSLGQGPEFLIYFQGTGAADDSGLPNDRFFAVRPEGSVSTLKIQRTERGDSAVYLCASSPVQGWEQYFGPGTRLTVT.